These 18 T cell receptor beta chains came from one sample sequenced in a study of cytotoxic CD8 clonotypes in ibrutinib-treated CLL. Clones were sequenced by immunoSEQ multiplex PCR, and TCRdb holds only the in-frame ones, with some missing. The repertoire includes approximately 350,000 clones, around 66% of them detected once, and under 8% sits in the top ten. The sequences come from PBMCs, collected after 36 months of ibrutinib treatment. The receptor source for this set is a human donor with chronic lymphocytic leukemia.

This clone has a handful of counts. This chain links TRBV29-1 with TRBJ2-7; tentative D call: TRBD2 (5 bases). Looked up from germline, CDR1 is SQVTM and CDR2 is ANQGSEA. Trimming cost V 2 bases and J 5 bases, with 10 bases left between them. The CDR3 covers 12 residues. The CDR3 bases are TGCAGCGTTGAATGGGGTAGCGACGAGCAGTACTTC. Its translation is CSVEWGSDEQYF.

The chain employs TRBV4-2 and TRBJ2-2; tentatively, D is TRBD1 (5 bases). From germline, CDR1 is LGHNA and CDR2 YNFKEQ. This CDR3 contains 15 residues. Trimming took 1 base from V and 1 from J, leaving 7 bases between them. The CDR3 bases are TGTGCCAGCAGCCAAGGCGACAGGAACACCGGGGAGCTGTTTTTT. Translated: CASSQGDRNTGELFF.

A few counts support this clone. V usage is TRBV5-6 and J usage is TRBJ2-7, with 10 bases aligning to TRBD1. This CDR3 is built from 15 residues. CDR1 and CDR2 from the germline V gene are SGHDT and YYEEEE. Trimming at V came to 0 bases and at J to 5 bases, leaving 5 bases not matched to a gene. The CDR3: CASSLVGTGDHEQYF. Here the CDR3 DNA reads TGTGCCAGCAGCTTGGTTGGGACAGGGGACCACGAGCAGTACTTC. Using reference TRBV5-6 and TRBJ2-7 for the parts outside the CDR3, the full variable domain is DAGVTQSPTHLIKTRGQQVTLRCSPKSGHDTVSWYQQALGQGPQFIFQYYEEEERQRGNFPDRFSGHQFPNYSSELNVNALLLGDSALYLCASSLVGTGDHEQYFGPGTRLTVT.

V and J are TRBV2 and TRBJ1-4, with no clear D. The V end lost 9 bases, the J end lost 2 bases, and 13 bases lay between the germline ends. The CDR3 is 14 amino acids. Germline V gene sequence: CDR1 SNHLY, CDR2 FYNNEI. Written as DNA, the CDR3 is TGTGCCAGTCGAACAAGGGCCACTAATGAAAAACTGTTTTTT. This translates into CASRTRATNEKLFF.

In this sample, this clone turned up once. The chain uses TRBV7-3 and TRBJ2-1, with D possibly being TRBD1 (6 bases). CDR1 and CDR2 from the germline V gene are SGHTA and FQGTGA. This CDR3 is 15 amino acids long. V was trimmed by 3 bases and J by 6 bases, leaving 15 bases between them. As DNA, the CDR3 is TGTGCCAGCAGCTTCCGGGACACCCAACTCAATGAGCAGTTCTTC. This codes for CASSFRDTQLNEQFF.

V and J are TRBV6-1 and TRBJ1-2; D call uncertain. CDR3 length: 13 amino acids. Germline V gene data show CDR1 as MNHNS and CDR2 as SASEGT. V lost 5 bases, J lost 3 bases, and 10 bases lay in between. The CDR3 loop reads CASSLRGYYGYTF. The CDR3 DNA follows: TGTGCCAGCAGTCTTCGGGGTTACTATGGCTACACCTTC.

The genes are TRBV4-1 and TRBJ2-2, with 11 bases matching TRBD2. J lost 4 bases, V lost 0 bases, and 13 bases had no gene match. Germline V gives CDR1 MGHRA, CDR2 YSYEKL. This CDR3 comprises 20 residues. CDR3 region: CASSQDPRGSGGAGTGELFF. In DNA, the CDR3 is TGCGCCAGCAGCCAAGACCCCCGGGGTAGCGGGGGGGCCGGCACCGGGGAGCTGTTTTTT.

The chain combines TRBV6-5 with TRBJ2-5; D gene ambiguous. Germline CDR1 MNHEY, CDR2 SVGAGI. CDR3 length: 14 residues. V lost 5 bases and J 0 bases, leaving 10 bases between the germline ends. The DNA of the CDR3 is TGTGCCAGCAGTCTACAGCCGTACCAAGAGACCCAGTACTTC. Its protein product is CASSLQPYQETQYF.

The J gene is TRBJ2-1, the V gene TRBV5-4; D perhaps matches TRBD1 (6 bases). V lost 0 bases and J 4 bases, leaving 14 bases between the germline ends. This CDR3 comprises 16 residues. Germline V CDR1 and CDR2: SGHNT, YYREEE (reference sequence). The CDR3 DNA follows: TGTGCCAGCAGCTTGGGGCAGGGCCAGGGGTACAATGAGCAGTTCTTC. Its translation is CASSLGQGQGYNEQFF.

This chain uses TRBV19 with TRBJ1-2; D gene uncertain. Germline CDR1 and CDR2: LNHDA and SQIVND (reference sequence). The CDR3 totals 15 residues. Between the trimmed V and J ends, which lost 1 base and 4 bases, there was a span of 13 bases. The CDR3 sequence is CASSIVSGYGYGYTF. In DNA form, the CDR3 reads TGTGCCAGTAGTATAGTTTCGGGCTACGGCTATGGCTACACCTTC.

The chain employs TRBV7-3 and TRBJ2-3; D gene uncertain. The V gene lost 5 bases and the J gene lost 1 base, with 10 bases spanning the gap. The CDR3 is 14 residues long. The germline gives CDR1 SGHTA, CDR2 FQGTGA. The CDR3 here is CASSPTVRTDTQYF. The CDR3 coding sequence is TGTGCCAGCAGCCCCACTGTACGCACAGATACGCAGTATTTT.

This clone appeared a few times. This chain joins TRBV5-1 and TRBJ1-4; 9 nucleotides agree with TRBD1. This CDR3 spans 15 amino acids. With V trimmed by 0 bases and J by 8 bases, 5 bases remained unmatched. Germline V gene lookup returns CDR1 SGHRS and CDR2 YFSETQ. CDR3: CASSLGTGEGEKLFF. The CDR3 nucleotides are TGCGCCAGCAGCTTGGGGACAGGGGAAGGCGAAAAACTGTTTTTT.

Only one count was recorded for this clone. The CDR3 DNA follows: TGTGCCAGCACCGTACGACCCCAGTACCAAGAGACCCAGTACTTC. It is translated as CASTVRPQYQETQYF. The chain combines TRBV5-8 with TRBJ2-5; the D is unclear. Germline V lookup: CDR1 SGHTS, CDR2 YDEGEE. CDR3 size: 15 residues. V was cut by 6 bases and J by 0 bases, with 15 bases left in between.

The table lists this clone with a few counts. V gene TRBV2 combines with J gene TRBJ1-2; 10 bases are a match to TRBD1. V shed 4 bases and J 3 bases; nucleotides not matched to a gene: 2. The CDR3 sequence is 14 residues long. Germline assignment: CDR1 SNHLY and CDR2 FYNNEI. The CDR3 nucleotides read TGTGCCAGCAGTGCGACAGGGGGCTACTATGGCTACACCTTC. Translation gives CASSATGGYYGYTF.

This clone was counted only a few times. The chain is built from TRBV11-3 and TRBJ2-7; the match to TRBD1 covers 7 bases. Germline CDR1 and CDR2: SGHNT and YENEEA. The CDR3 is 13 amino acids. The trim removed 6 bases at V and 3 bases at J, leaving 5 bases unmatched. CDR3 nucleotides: TGTGCCAGCAGTAGGAGACAGGGCTACGAGCAGTACTTC. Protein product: CASSRRQGYEQYF.

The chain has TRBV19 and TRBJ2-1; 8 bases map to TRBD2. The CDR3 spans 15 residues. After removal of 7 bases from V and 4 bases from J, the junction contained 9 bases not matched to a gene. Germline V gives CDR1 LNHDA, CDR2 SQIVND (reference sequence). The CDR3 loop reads CASISLAGPYNEQFF. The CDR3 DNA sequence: TGTGCCAGTATCTCTCTAGCGGGTCCATACAATGAGCAGTTCTTC.

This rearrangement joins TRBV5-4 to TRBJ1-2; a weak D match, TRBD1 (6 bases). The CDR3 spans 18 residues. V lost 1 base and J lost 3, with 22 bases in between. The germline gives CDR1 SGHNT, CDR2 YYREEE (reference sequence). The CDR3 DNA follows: TGTGCCAGCAGCTTGTTGTCAATCCGGGACATACGGCACTATGGCTACACCTTC. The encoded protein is CASSLLSIRDIRHYGYTF.

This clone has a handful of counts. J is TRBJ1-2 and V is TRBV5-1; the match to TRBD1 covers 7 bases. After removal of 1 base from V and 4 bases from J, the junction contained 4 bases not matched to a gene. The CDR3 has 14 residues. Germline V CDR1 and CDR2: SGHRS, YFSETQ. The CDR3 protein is CASSLSTGAYGYTF. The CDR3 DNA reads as TGCGCCAGCAGCTTGAGCACAGGGGCCTATGGCTACACCTTC.